The clone carrying this T cell receptor (beta chain) showed up many times. Uncontrolled infection, other autoimmune disease, pregnancy and lactation each barred patients from inclusion. These data belong to a study of T cells in Graves' hyperthyroidism and ophthalmopathy. Amplification targeted TCR beta CDR3 regions from RNA transcripts. With the HTBI primer set, the TCR CDR3 went through a first round of RT-PCR. TCRdb ran MiXCR on the multiplex PCR reads and lists one entry per CDR3 protein. Among some 250,000 distinct CDR3 sequences listed, more than 12% were seen once. The CDR3 is 13 residues long. Germline V lookup: CDR1 MNHNS, CDR2 SASEGT. V lost 5 bases to trimming and J lost 7 bases, with 14 bases between them.

This sequence joins TRBV6-1 and TRBJ1-1; D is unresolved. Sequencing was performed on blood. The sequence came from a woman in her forties with Graves' hyperthyroidism that later progressed to Graves' ophthalmopathy. CDR3 loop: CASSSTGLLEAFF. The CDR3, as DNA: TGTGCCAGCAGTTCTACCGGACTGCTTGAAGCTTTCTTT.